The 28 T cell receptor beta chains below all came from one sample that was sequenced in a study of shared clonotypes between healthy human individuals. The repertoire was sequenced with immunoSEQ multiplex PCR; TCRdb's copy has only in-frame clones and lacks some. Of just over 2,000,000 clones listed, 90% to 95% were seen once; the top ten hold roughly 0.13%. What was sequenced was naive CD4+ T cells sorted from blood. Subset defined: CD45RA+ positively selected. These receptors all stem from a man aged 18-30 years in good health.

J is TRBJ2-5 and V is TRBV11-2; TRBD2 matches at 9 bases. Per the germline V gene, CDR1 is SGHAT and CDR2 is FQNNGV. V dropped 6 bases and J dropped 3; count of bases not matched to a gene: 5. This CDR3 spans 14 amino acids. CDR3 bases: TGTGCCAGCAGTAGGACTAGCGAAAAAGAGACCCAGTACTTC. Translated: CASSRTSEKETQYF. Combining the CDR3 with reference TRBV11-2 and TRBJ2-5 gives the whole variable domain EAGVAQSPRYKIIEKRQSVAFWCNPISGHATLYWYQQILGQGPKLLIQFQNNGVVDDSQLPKDRFSAERLKGVDSTLKIQPAKLEDSAVYLCASSRTSEKETQYFGPGTRLLVL.

This clone turned up a few times. Here the CDR3 DNA reads TGTGCCAGCAGAGCCGGGCCCCTCTACAATGAGCAGTTCTTC. Translating it yields CASRAGPLYNEQFF. The chain links TRBV27 to TRBJ2-1, with D hard to call. The germline V and J ends were trimmed by 6 bases and 3 bases, with 12 bases remaining between them. CDR1 and CDR2 (germline): MNHEY, SMNVEV (reference sequence). CDR3 size: 14 residues.

V usage is TRBV18 and J usage is TRBJ2-7; D ambiguous. The CDR3 is 11 amino acids. The germline gives CDR1 KGHSH, CDR2 LQKENI. V lost 2 bases and J lost 7, with 6 bases in between. The CDR3 DNA reads as TGTGCCAGCTCACCAGAGGAGGAGCAGTACTTC. Its translation: CASSPEEEQYF.

This clone occurred a few times. The V and J genes are TRBV12-5 and TRBJ1-4; D gene uncertain. Germline values: CDR1 LGHNT, CDR2 FRNRAP. The ends were cut back, 1 base at V and 5 bases at J, with 8 bases in the middle. The CDR3 runs 14 residues. DNA for the CDR3: TGTGCTAGTGGTTTGGGGGCTTCGAATGAAAAACTGTTTTTT. This encodes CASGLGASNEKLFF.

V and J are TRBV15 and TRBJ1-6, with a possible D match to TRBD1 (6 bases). CDR3 length: 18 residues. Trimming pared 3 bases from V and 0 bases from J, leaving 15 bases between. The germline CDR1 and CDR2 sequences are LNHNV and YYDKDF (reference sequence). DNA for the CDR3: TGTGCCACCAGCAGGCGACAGGTTTCTGGCTCCTATAATTCACCCCTCCACTTT. Translated, it gives CATSRRQVSGSYNSPLHF. The complete variable domain, with remaining parts taken from reference TRBV15 and TRBJ1-6, reads DAMVIQNPRYQVTQFGKPVTLSCSQTLNHNVMYWYQQKSSQAPKLLFHYYDKDFNNEADTPDNFQSRRPNTSFCFLDIRSPGLGDTAMYLCATSRRQVSGSYNSPLHFGNGTRLTVT.

The chain couples TRBV18 to TRBJ1-3, with TRBD1 as a possible D gene (5 bases). The germline V gene encodes CDR1 KGHSH and CDR2 LQKENI. V was pared by 6 bases and J by 0 bases, with 9 bases between. This CDR3 has 14 residues. The DNA of the CDR3 is TGTGCCAGCTCCCAACAGGCCTCTGGAAACACCATATATTTT. Translation: CASSQQASGNTIYF.

The chain carries TRBV7-9 and TRBJ1-2; D not resolved. From germline, CDR1 is SEHNR and CDR2 FQNEAQ (reference sequence). The CDR3 contains 15 residues. With 1 base removed from V and 4 bases from J, the gap between germline ends came to 13 bases. As DNA, the CDR3 is TGTGCCAGCAGCTTAGGCGCGGGTGTGGGCTATGGCTACACCTTC. Its translation: CASSLGAGVGYGYTF.

With regard to this clone: One junction end does not reproduce the germline sequence, and a read error may be involved. The chain links TRBV7-8 to TRBJ2-7, with D possibly TRBD1 on 5 matching bases. The germline V gene has CDR1 SGHVS and CDR2 FQNEAQ. This CDR3 has 15 residues. DNA of the CDR3: TGTGTCAGCAGCCAGGAGCAGGGTAATAGCTACGAGCAGTACTTC. It codes for CVSSQEQGNSYEQYF.

The gene calls are TRBV30 and TRBJ1-6; the match to TRBD1 covers 7 bases. The germline CDR1 and CDR2 sequences are GTSNPN and SVGIG (reference sequence). The length of the CDR3 is 14 residues. V shed 2 bases and J 10 bases; nucleotides not matched to a gene: 8. In DNA form, the CDR3 reads TGTGCCTGGAGTCGGGACAGTTCCCCGTCACCCCTCCACTTT. Its translation is CAWSRDSSPSPLHF.

The chain links TRBV5-6 to TRBJ1-1; a possible D gene is TRBD1 (6 bases). The CDR3 spans 15 residues. Trimming pared 2 bases from V and 7 bases from J, leaving 18 bases between. The germline V gene has CDR1 SGHDT and CDR2 YYEEEE. The CDR3 DNA reads as TGTGCCAGCAGCTTAGCGTACCGGGGGCGAGTTGAAGCTTTCTTT. As protein: CASSLAYRGRVEAFF.

The chain couples TRBV28 to TRBJ1-1, with 7 bases lining up with TRBD1. The CDR3 has 14 residues. Germline CDR1 and CDR2: MDHEN and SYDVKM. The junction had 6 bases not matched to a gene; V was cut back by 3 bases and J by 5 bases. The CDR3 is CASSLTGWITEAFF. The CDR3 nucleotides read TGTGCCAGCAGTTTGACAGGGTGGATTACTGAAGCTTTCTTT.

The V call is TRBV7-2, the J call TRBJ2-7; D is undetermined. Germline V CDR1 and CDR2: SGHTA, FQGNSA. V shed 5 bases and J shed 3 bases, with 14 bases lying between them. The CDR3 is made up of 14 amino acids. Written as DNA, the CDR3 is TGTGCCAGCAGCCAAGTTGATGGAAACTACGAGCAGTACTTC. Residues: CASSQVDGNYEQYF.

The V gene is TRBV7-9, the J gene TRBJ2-2; D possibly matches TRBD1 or TRBD2 (5 bases each). The CDR3 spans 15 residues. V gave up 5 bases and J gave up 2 bases, with 12 bases separating them. Germline lookup yields CDR1 SEHNR and CDR2 FQNEAQ (reference sequence). The CDR3 region is CASSNRDLNTGELFF. CDR3 DNA: TGTGCCAGCAGCAATCGGGACCTAAACACCGGGGAGCTGTTTTTT.

This clone was picked up one time. The germline gene is not matched at one end of the junction; a read error may be the cause. The chain recombines TRBV7-7 with TRBJ2-3; 9 bases line up with TRBD2. Germline CDR1 reads SSHAT; CDR2 reads FNYEAQ (reference sequence). The CDR3 length is 15 residues. CDR3 DNA: TGTGCTAGCAGCCCCAGCGGGGGGCCCCCCGGTACGCAGTATTTT. This encodes CASSPSGGPPGTQYF.

In regard to this clone: Other nucleotide sequences from this sample produce the same CDR3. This chain joins TRBV30 and TRBJ1-2, with D unclear. The CDR3 contains 12 residues. Between the trimmed V and J ends, which lost 1 base and 2 bases, there was a span of 5 bases. The germline V gene encodes CDR1 GTSNPN and CDR2 SVGIG (reference sequence). CDR3 residues: CAWSGGNYGYTF. The CDR3 coding sequence is TGTGCCTGGAGTGGGGGAAACTATGGCTACACCTTC. Based on the CDR3 plus reference TRBV30 and TRBJ1-2, the full variable domain is SQTIHQWPATLVQPVGSPLSLECTVEGTSNPNLYWYRQAAGRGLQLLFYSVGIGQISSEVPQNLSASRPQDRQFILSSKKLLLSDSGFYLCAWSGGNYGYTFGSGTRLTVV.

V usage is TRBV19 and J usage is TRBJ2-7, with TRBD2 as a possible D gene (5 bases). This CDR3 has 17 amino acids. Trimming shortened V by 2 bases and J by 3 bases, and 20 bases separated the two germline ends. In germline, CDR1 is LNHDA, CDR2 SQIVND (reference sequence). CDR3 region: CASSIRRTAKGDYEQYF. CDR3 coding DNA: TGTGCCAGTAGTATACGGCGCACGGCCAAGGGAGACTACGAGCAGTACTTC.

The rearrangement joins TRBV4-2 to TRBJ2-7; weak D call: TRBD2 (6 bases). Trimming stripped 0 bases from V and 2 bases from J, with 20 bases between. CDR1 is LGHNA, CDR2 YNFKEQ, per germline. CDR3 size: 18 residues. The DNA of the CDR3 is TGTGCCAGCAGCCAAGAAGGTATTCGGAACGGGGGAACCTACGAGCAGTACTTC. It is translated as CASSQEGIRNGGTYEQYF.

The sample holds one count of this clone. The chain has TRBV13 and TRBJ1-4; the D is unclear. The germline V gene encodes CDR1 PRHDT and CDR2 FYEKMQ (reference sequence). This CDR3 has 14 amino acids. V was shortened by 0 bases and J by 5 bases, with 7 bases between the two germline ends. The CDR3 spells CASSLGERNEKLFF. CDR3 coding DNA: TGTGCCAGCAGCTTAGGGGAGAGGAATGAAAAACTGTTTTTT.

This chain uses TRBV2 with TRBJ1-1; D not certain. The germline CDR1 and CDR2 sequences are SNHLY and FYNNEI. Trimming took 7 bases from V and 4 from J, leaving 16 bases between them. This CDR3 has 14 residues. For the CDR3, the DNA is TGTGCCAGCACAGGAGATGGCATGCTCACTGAAGCTTTCTTT. This translates into CASTGDGMLTEAFF. Full variable domain (rest looked up from reference TRBV2 and TRBJ1-1): EPEVTQTPSHQVTQMGQEVILRCVPISNHLYFYWYRQILGQKVEFLVSFYNNEISEKSEIFDDQFSVERPDGSNFTLKIRSTKLEDSAMYFCASTGDGMLTEAFFGQGTRLTVV.

The rearrangement uses TRBV6-5 and TRBJ2-1; TRBD2 might be the D (6 bases). The CDR3 totals 14 residues. Trimming removed 0 bases at V and 8 bases at J, with 11 bases between. Germline V lookup: CDR1 MNHEY, CDR2 SVGAGI. This CDR3 is CASSYSPRGDEQFF. The CDR3 coding sequence is TGTGCCAGCAGTTACTCCCCGCGGGGTGATGAGCAGTTCTTC.

The chain combines TRBV7-9 with TRBJ1-2; D perhaps matches TRBD1 (5 bases). Trimming cost V 4 bases and J 0 bases, with 12 bases left between them. This CDR3 has 15 residues. Germline-derived CDR1 and CDR2 are SEHNR and FQNEAQ (reference sequence). As DNA, the CDR3 is TGTGCCAGCAGCTCAATGACAGAGGCTAACTATGGCTACACCTTC. Encoded protein: CASSSMTEANYGYTF.

The chain combines TRBV9 with TRBJ1-1, with 7 bases fitting TRBD1. Germline V gene lookup returns CDR1 SGDLS and CDR2 YYNGEE. This CDR3 contains 15 residues. Trimming cost V 3 bases and J 6 bases; bases outside gene matches: 11. CDR3 sequence reads: CASSAGGQTRAEAFF. CDR3 sequence (DNA): TGTGCCAGCAGCGCCGGGGGACAGACTAGGGCTGAAGCTTTCTTT.

V usage is TRBV6-5 and J usage is TRBJ2-5; D might be TRBD1 or TRBD2, each matching 6 bases. V lost 0 bases and J 4 bases, leaving 12 bases between the germline ends. This CDR3 region has 15 residues. Germline V gene lookup returns CDR1 MNHEY and CDR2 SVGAGI. The CDR3 DNA follows: TGTGCCAGCAGTTACTCAGGGGGGTTGGGAGAGACCCAGTACTTC. Amino acids: CASSYSGGLGETQYF.

This clone was observed once. The chain uses TRBV7-9 and TRBJ2-3; 11 bases fit TRBD2. Germline trimming cut 3 bases from V and 8 bases from J; bases unmatched to any gene: 10. Per germline, CDR1 SEHNR and CDR2 FQNEAQ (reference sequence). This CDR3 is built from 16 residues. The CDR3 sequence is CASSFDTSGRVGTQYF. In nucleotides, the CDR3 is TGTGCCAGCAGCTTTGATACTAGCGGGAGAGTCGGTACGCAGTATTTT.

This CDR3 reads CASLAGASGNTIYF. The CDR3 region has the DNA TGTGCCAGCCTCGCCGGGGCCTCTGGAAACACCATATATTTT. This chain connects TRBV18 to TRBJ1-3; D may be TRBD1 (5 bases). In germline, CDR1 is KGHSH, CDR2 LQKENI. The CDR3 extends over 14 amino acids. The V and J ends lost 8 bases and 0 bases respectively, with 11 bases between them.

The rearrangement joins TRBV9 to TRBJ1-2; D might be TRBD1 (5 bases). This CDR3 has 17 residues. The germline V and J ends were trimmed by 2 bases and 0 bases, with 17 bases remaining between them. The germline gives CDR1 SGDLS, CDR2 YYNGEE. As DNA, the CDR3 is TGTGCCAGCAGCGTTCCCAACCGGGACCTTTCTAACTATGGCTACACCTTC. Translation gives CASSVPNRDLSNYGYTF. The full variable domain, completed using reference TRBV9 and TRBJ1-2, is DSGVTQTPKHLITATGQRVTLRCSPRSGDLSVYWYQQSLDQGLQFLIQYYNGEERAKGNILERFSAQQFPDLHSELNLSSLELGDSALYFCASSVPNRDLSNYGYTFGSGTRLTVV.

Written as DNA, the CDR3 is TGTGCCAGCAGCTTATCAGGGGGCGTCAGCCGAGGGGGCTCCTACGAGCAGTACTTC. This encodes CASSLSGGVSRGGSYEQYF. The J gene is TRBJ2-7, the V gene TRBV7-9; 8 bases are shared with TRBD1. This CDR3 contains 19 residues. The junction had 15 bases not matched to a gene; V was cut back by 2 bases and J by 0 bases. CDR1 and CDR2 from the germline V gene are SEHNR and FQNEAQ (reference sequence).

This clone was counted a few times. The rearrangement uses TRBV7-9 and TRBJ2-3; a possible D gene is TRBD2 (5 bases). Per germline, CDR1 SEHNR and CDR2 FQNEAQ (reference sequence). V was cut by 2 bases and J by 2 bases, with 11 bases left in between. The CDR3 consists of 15 residues. The CDR3 reads CASSLQRSDTDTQYF. In DNA, the CDR3 is TGTGCCAGCAGCTTACAGCGGAGCGACACAGATACGCAGTATTTT.